This is a list of T cell receptor beta chains from one sample in a study of blood T cell repertoires in COVID-19. Profiled with immunoSEQ multiplex PCR; TCRdb holds only in-frame clones, not every one. The table shows about 300,000 clones, with roughly 88% occurring only once. Material for sequencing was peripheral blood. These receptors were taken from a woman aged 25 to 39 with COVID-19, enrolled during active disease. Each CDR3 is given with its conserved first and last residue. A D gene is named only where the DNA matches it firmly. Expanded clones are given a class, and other clones once, few, many or no size at all.

j_call clone_size v_call d_call cdr3_nt cdr3_aa
TRBJ2-3 - TRBV2 TRBD1 TGTGCCAGCAGTGGATCTGACAGGGTTAGCACAGATACGCAGTATTTT CASSGSDRVSTDTQYF
TRBJ2-7 - TRBV6-2/TRBV6-3 - TGTGCCAGCAGTGACAATCCCTACGAGCAGTACTTC CASSDNPYEQYF
TRBJ2-2 - TRBV28 - TGTGCCAGCAGCCCCCCAGCAGGGGGGAAAACCGGGGAGCTGTTTTTT CASSPPAGGKTGELFF
TRBJ2-1 - TRBV5-1 - TGCGCCAGCAGCCCAGGGGGAGGTTCCTACAATGAGCAGTTCTTC CASSPGGGSYNEQFF
TRBJ2-7 - TRBV18 - TGTGCCAGCTCACCAGAAGGGGCGGGGGAGCAGTACTTC CASSPEGAGEQYF
TRBJ2-3 once TRBV30 TRBD2 TGTGCCTGGAGTCGGGGGACTAGCACCAGCACAGATACGCAGTATTTT CAWSRGTSTSTDTQYF
TRBJ1-6 - TRBV28 TRBD1 TGTGCCAGCAGTTTATTACGGACAGGGGATTCACCCCTCCACTTT CASSLLRTGDSPLHF
TRBJ1-5 - TRBV27 - TGTGCCAGCAGTCACGGACACGGAATAAAGCCCCAGCATTTT CASSHGHGIKPQHF
TRBJ1-1 - TRBV19 TRBD1 TGTGCCACGCGGCGGACAGGGGGAAGGACTGAAGCTTTCTTT CATRRTGGRTEAFF
TRBJ1-6 few TRBV7-9 TRBD1 TGTGCCAGCAGCGGGGACAGTTATAATTCACCCCTCCACTTT CASSGDSYNSPLHF
TRBJ1-4 - TRBV6-6 TRBD1 TGTGCCAGCAGTTATTCCGGACAGGGAGAGAATGAAAAACTGTTTTTT CASSYSGQGENEKLFF
TRBJ2-3 - TRBV14 TRBD2 TGTGCCAGCAGCCAAGAATGGCGGGGGGTTCCAGATACGCAGTATTTT CASSQEWRGVPDTQYF
TRBJ1-1 - TRBV10-2 - TGCGCCAGCAGTGAGCGTGGTTACAGGGTTTCTGAAGCTTTCTTT CASSERGYRVSEAFF
TRBJ2-1 - TRBV27 - TGTGCCAGCAGTTTATCGATCAGCTCCTACAATGAGCAGTTCTTC CASSLSISSYNEQFF
TRBJ1-4 - TRBV7-9 - TGTGCCAGCAGCCCCCCGGGACAAAGTAATGAAAAACTGTTTTTT CASSPPGQSNEKLFF
TRBJ1-2 - TRBV3-1/TRBV3-2 - TGTGCCAGCAGCCCCTGGGACATGGGGAGCTATGGCTACACCTTC CASSPWDMGSYGYTF
TRBJ2-1 - TRBV19 TRBD1 TGTGCCAGTAGTCTTGGGACAGGGGGCTTGAATGAGCAGTTCTTC CASSLGTGGLNEQFF
TRBJ1-1 - TRBV3-1/TRBV3-2 TRBD1 TGTGCCAGCAGACGCAGGGGGGAGAGAACTGAAGCTTTCTTT CASRRRGERTEAFF
TRBJ1-4 - TRBV30 - TGTGCCTGGAGTCGGGACGGGGGAGAAAAACTGTTTTTT CAWSRDGGEKLFF
TRBJ1-4 - TRBV2 - TGTGCCAGCACCGGTTCAAGTGAAAAACTGTTTTTT CASTGSSEKLFF
TRBJ2-7 - TRBV7-2 TRBD2 TGTGCCAGCAGCCCGGGACTAAATTCTTACGAGCAGTACTTC CASSPGLNSYEQYF
TRBJ2-7 - TRBV7-8 TRBD1 TGTGCCAGCAGCTACACGACAGGGAACTACGAGCAGTACTTC CASSYTTGNYEQYF
TRBJ2-1 - TRBV7-2 TRBD1 TGTGCCAGCAGCTTAGCGCTGGGGACAGTCCATGAGCAGTTCTTC CASSLALGTVHEQFF
TRBJ2-3 - TRBV3-1/TRBV3-2 - TGTGCCAGCAGCCAAATCCTAGCTACAGATACGCAGTATTTT CASSQILATDTQYF
TRBJ1-2 - TRBV7-9 - TGTGCCAGCAGCCCAGCCGGGCAGGGGCCATGGAGCTATGGCTACACCTTC CASSPAGQGPWSYGYTF
TRBJ1-2 - TRBV18 TRBD1 TGTGCCAGCTCATCGGACAGGATCCATGGCTACACCTTC CASSSDRIHGYTF